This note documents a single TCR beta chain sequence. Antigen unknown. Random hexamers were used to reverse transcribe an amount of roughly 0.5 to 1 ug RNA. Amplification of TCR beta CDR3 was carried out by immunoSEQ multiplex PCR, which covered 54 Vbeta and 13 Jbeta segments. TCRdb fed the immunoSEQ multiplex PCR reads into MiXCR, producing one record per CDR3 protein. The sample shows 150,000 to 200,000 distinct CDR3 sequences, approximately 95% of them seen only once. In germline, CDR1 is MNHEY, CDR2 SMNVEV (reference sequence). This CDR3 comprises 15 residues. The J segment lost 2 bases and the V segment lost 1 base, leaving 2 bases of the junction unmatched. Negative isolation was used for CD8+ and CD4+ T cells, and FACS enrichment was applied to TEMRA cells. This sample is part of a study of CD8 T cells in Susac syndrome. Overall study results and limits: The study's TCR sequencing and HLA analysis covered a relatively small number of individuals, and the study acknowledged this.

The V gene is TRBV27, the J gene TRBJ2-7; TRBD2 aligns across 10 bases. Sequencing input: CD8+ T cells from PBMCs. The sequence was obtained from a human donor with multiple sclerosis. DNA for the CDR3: TGTGCCAGCAGTTTATTAAGCGGGGGGGCCTACGAGCAGTACTTC. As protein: CASSLLSGGAYEQYF.